The clone carrying this T cell receptor (beta chain) was detected many times. The blood specimen was taken at initial hyperthyroidism diagnosis, before any ophthalmopathy symptoms. Researchers took RNA transcripts and amplified the TCR beta CDR3 regions from them. TCR CDR3 underwent first-round RT-PCR with the HTBI primer set. TCRdb reprocessed the multiplex PCR reads with MiXCR, giving one entry per CDR3 protein. The sample consists of around 250,000 distinct CDR3 sequences, approximately 15% of them appearing once. Germline CDR1 reads SEHNR; CDR2 reads FQNEAQ (reference sequence). The CDR3 totals 15 residues. The V end lost 2 bases, the J end lost 3 bases, and 12 bases lay between the germline ends. The sample originates from a study of T cells in Graves' hyperthyroidism and ophthalmopathy.

The TCR comes from a woman between 35 and 50 years old with Graves' hyperthyroidism that later progressed to Graves' ophthalmopathy. Sequenced sample: blood. This chain joins TRBV7-9 and TRBJ2-3, with D perhaps matching TRBD2 (6 bases). For the CDR3, the DNA is TGTGCCAGCAGCTTAACCGGGAGTACTACAGATACGCAGTATTTT. Amino acids: CASSLTGSTTDTQYF. The full variable domain, its missing parts supplied by reference TRBV7-9 and TRBJ2-3, is DTGVSQNPRHKITKRGQNVTFRCDPISEHNRLYWYRQTLGQGPEFLTYFQNEAQLEKSRLLSDRFSAERPKGSFSTLEIQRTEQGDSAMYLCASSLTGSTTDTQYFGPGTRLTVL.